These 8 T cell receptor beta chains share one sample of origin, sequenced in a study of Ad26.COV2.S vaccination and SARS-CoV-2 variants (dated by TCRdb to the early 2020s). Library construction relied on the immunoSEQ multiplex PCR assay. The source is immuneACCESS, and TCRdb retained only in-frame sequences with V and J called. Part of the clones is not carried over; for the studies checked, unresolved V genes explain less than half of this, and the remainder is unexplained. This sample lists about 480,000 clones; 87% were detected once. The top ten constitute roughly 13% of the sample. This specimen's treatment or condition label, per the study, means: around 19 received Ad26.COV2.S at low or high dose, single or two shots; several received placebo; per-sample allocation not given. Repertoires of vaccine and placebo recipients were sequenced from samples taken on day 63 after the first injection.

This sample comprised peripheral blood, obtained in a trial of Ad26.COV2.S vaccine versus placebo. These receptors originate from a person aged 18 to 59 who received the Ad26.COV2.S COVID-19 vaccine or a placebo.

This chain links TRBV10-3 with TRBJ2-7; tentatively, D is TRBD1 (6 bases). Germline values: CDR1 ENHRY, CDR2 SYGVKD. The CDR3 loop spans 14 amino acids. V gave up 4 bases and J gave up 5 bases, with 15 bases separating them. The CDR3 here is CAISGDTRADEQYF. The CDR3 DNA follows: TGTGCCATCAGTGGGGACACCCGAGCCGACGAGCAGTACTTC.

The J gene is TRBJ1-1, the V gene TRBV9; D not resolved. CDR3 length: 14 residues. Germline loops: CDR1 SGDLS, CDR2 YYNGEE. The V and J ends lost 4 bases and 2 bases respectively, with 12 bases between them. Here the CDR3 DNA reads TGTGCCAGCAGCCTAGGGCCCCTTAACACTGAAGCTTTCTTT. Translation gives CASSLGPLNTEAFF.

This sequence joins TRBV27 and TRBJ2-1; D is possibly TRBD1 or TRBD2 (5 bases each). With 1 base removed from V and 9 bases from J, the gap between germline ends came to 13 bases. This CDR3 is 14 amino acids long. Germline V CDR1 and CDR2: MNHEY, SMNVEV (reference sequence). CDR3 region: CASSLLAGRGEQFF. For the CDR3, the DNA is TGTGCCAGCAGTTTATTGGCGGGTAGGGGTGAGCAGTTCTTC.

The chain couples TRBV28 to TRBJ1-2; TRBD1 matches at 10 bases. CDR3 length equals 14 residues. The trim removed 2 bases at V and 5 bases at J, leaving 2 bases unmatched. Germline V gene data show CDR1 as MDHEN and CDR2 as SYDVKM. The chain's CDR3 is CASSLGTGVYGYTF. In nucleotides, the CDR3 is TGTGCCAGCAGTTTAGGGACAGGGGTATATGGCTACACCTTC.

CDR3 residues: CASSAHSGQLSGELFF. CDR3 nucleotide sequence: TGTGCCAGCAGCGCACATTCGGGACAGTTGTCCGGGGAGCTGTTTTTT. The chain has TRBV9 and TRBJ2-2, with 7 bases fitting TRBD1. The CDR3 spans 16 residues. CDR1 and CDR2 from the germline V gene are SGDLS and YYNGEE. After removal of 3 bases from V and 6 bases from J, the junction contained 11 bases not matched to a gene.

Only one count was recorded for this clone. The rearrangement joins TRBV27 to TRBJ1-2; D may be TRBD1 (5 bases). The V gene's germline CDR1 is MNHEY and CDR2 SMNVEV (reference sequence). The V and J ends lost 5 bases and 4 bases respectively, with 17 bases between them. The CDR3 runs to 15 residues. The CDR3 nucleotides are TGTGCCAGCAGTATGACGTTTCGGGGCTCCTATGGCTACACCTTC. Its translation: CASSMTFRGSYGYTF.

The chain joins TRBV29-1 to TRBJ1-1; unclear D gene. The germline V gene encodes CDR1 SQVTM and CDR2 ANQGSEA. Trimming stripped 5 bases from V and 2 bases from J, with 9 bases between. The CDR3 loop spans 12 amino acids. CDR3 sequence: CSVLAPNTEAFF. The CDR3, as DNA: TGCAGCGTTCTAGCCCCTAACACTGAAGCTTTCTTT.

The chain recombines TRBV19 with TRBJ2-2; D remains ambiguous. V was clipped by 3 bases and J by 0 bases, with 5 bases between them. CDR1 is LNHDA, CDR2 SQIVND, per germline (reference sequence). The CDR3 has 14 residues. This CDR3 reads CASSMLSNTGELFF. The CDR3 DNA follows: TGTGCCAGTAGTATGCTTTCGAACACCGGGGAGCTGTTTTTT.